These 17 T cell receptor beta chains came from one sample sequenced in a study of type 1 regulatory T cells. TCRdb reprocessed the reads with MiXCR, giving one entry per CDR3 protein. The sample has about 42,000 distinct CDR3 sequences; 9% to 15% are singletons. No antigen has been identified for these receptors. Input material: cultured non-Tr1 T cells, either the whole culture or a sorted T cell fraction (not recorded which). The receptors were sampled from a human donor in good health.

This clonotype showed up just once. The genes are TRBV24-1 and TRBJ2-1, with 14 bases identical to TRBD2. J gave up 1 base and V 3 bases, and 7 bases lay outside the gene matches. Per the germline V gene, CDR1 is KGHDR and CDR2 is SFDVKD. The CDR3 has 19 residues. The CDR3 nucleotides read TGTGCCACCAGTGATGCGGGACTAGCGGGAGTGGGTTCCTACAATGAGCAGTTCTTC. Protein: CATSDAGLAGVGSYNEQFF.

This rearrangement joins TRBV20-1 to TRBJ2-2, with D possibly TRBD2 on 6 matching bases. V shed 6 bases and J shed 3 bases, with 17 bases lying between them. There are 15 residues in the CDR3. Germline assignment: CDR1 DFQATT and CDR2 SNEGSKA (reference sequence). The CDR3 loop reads CSAEGTSRYTGELFF. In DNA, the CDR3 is TGCAGTGCCGAGGGCACTAGCAGGTACACCGGGGAGCTGTTTTTT.

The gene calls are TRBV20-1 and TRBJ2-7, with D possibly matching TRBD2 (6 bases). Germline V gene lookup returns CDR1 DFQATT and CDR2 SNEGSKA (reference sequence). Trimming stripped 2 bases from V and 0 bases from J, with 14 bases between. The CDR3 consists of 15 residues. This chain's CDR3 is CSARLFLARSYEQYF. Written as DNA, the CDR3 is TGCAGTGCTAGACTTTTTCTAGCGCGCTCCTACGAGCAGTACTTC.

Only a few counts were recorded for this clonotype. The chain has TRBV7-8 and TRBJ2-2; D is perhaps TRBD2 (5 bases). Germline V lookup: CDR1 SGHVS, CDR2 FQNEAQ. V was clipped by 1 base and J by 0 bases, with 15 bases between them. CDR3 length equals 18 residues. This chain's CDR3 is CASSLGRAPGSNTGELFF. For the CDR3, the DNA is TGTGCCAGCAGCTTAGGCCGGGCCCCGGGATCGAACACCGGGGAGCTGTTTTTT. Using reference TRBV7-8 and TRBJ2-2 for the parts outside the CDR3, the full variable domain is GAGVSQSPRYKVAKRGQDVALRCDPISGHVSLFWYQQALGQGPEFLTYFQNEAQLDKSGLPSDRFFAERPEGSVSTLKIQRTQQEDSAVYLCASSLGRAPGSNTGELFFGEGSRLTVL.

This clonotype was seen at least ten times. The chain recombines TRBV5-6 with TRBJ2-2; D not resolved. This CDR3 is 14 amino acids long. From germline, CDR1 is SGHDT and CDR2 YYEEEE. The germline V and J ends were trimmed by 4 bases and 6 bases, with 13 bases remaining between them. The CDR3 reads CASSPRWGSGELFF. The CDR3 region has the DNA TGTGCCAGCAGCCCACGATGGGGATCCGGGGAGCTGTTTTTT. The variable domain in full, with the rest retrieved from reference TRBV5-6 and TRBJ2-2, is DAGVTQSPTHLIKTRGQQVTLRCSPKSGHDTVSWYQQALGQGPQFIFQYYEEEERQRGNFPDRFSGHQFPNYSSELNVNALLLGDSALYLCASSPRWGSGELFFGEGSRLTVL.

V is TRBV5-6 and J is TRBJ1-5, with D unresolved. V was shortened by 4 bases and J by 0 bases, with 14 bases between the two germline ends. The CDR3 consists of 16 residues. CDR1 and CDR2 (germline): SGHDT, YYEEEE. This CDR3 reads CASSLLGGPSNQPQHF. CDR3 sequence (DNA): TGTGCCAGCAGCCTCCTCGGAGGGCCTAGCAATCAGCCCCAGCATTTT. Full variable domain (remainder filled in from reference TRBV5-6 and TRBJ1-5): DAGVTQSPTHLIKTRGQQVTLRCSPKSGHDTVSWYQQALGQGPQFIFQYYEEEERQRGNFPDRFSGHQFPNYSSELNVNALLLGDSALYLCASSLLGGPSNQPQHFGDGTRLSIL.

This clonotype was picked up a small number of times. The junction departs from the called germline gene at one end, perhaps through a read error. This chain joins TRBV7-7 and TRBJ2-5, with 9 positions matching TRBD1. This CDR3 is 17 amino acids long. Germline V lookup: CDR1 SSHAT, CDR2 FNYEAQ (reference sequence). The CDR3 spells CASSLSAGTGFMETQYF. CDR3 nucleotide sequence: TGTGCTAGCAGCTTATCCGCCGGGACAGGGTTTATGGAGACCCAGTACTTC.

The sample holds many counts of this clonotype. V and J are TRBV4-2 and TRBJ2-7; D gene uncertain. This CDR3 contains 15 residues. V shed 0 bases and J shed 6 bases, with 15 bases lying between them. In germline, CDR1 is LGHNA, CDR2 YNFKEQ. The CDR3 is CASSQDPTGRREQYF. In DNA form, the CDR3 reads TGTGCCAGCAGCCAAGATCCCACCGGGCGGCGCGAGCAGTACTTC.

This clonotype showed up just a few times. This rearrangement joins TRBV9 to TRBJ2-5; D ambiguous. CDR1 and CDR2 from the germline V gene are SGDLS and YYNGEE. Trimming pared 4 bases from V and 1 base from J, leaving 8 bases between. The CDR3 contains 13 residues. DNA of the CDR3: TGTGCCAGCAGCCTCCCCGGCCAAGAGACCCAGTACTTC. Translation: CASSLPGQETQYF.

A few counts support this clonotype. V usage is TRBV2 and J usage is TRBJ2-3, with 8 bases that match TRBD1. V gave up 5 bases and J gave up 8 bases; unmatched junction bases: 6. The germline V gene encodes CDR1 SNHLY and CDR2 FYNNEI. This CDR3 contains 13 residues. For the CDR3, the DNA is TGTGCCAGCAGTTCGGACAGGGTCGGTACGCAGTATTTT. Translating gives CASSSDRVGTQYF.

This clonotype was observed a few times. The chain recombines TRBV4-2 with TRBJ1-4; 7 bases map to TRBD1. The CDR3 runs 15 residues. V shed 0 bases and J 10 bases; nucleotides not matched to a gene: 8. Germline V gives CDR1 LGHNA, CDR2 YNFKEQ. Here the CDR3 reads CASSQDRQGVGKLFF. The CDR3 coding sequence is TGTGCCAGCAGCCAAGATCGACAGGGAGTTGGAAAACTGTTTTTT.

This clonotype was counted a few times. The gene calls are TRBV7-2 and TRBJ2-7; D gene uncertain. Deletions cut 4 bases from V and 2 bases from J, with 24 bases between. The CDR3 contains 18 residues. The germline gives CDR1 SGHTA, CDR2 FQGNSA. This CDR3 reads CASSSPRARMPSAYEQYF. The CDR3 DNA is TGTGCCAGCAGCTCCCCCCGTGCAAGGATGCCCTCCGCCTACGAGCAGTACTTC.

CDR3 in DNA: TGTGCCTGGATGTACACCCAGCAGTTCTTC. It encodes CAWMYTQQFF. The rearrangement uses TRBV30 and TRBJ2-1; unclear D gene. This CDR3 has 10 amino acids. Germline V lookup: CDR1 GTSNPN, CDR2 SVGIG (reference sequence). V was trimmed by 4 bases and J by 11 bases, leaving 9 bases between them.

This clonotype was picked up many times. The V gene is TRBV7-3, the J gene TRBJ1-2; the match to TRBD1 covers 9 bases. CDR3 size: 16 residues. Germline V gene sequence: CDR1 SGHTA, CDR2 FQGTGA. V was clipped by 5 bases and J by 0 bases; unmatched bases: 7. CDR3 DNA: TGTGCCAGCAGCCCGACGACAGGGGGTGCTAACTATGGCTACACCTTC. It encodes CASSPTTGGANYGYTF.

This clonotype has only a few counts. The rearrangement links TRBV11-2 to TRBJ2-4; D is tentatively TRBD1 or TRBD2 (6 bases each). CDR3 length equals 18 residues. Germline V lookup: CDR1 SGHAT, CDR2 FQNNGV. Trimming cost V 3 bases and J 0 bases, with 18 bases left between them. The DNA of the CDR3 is TGTGCCAGCAGCTTCCTCAGAGGGGGGACGGTAGCCAAAAACATTCAGTACTTC. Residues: CASSFLRGGTVAKNIQYF.

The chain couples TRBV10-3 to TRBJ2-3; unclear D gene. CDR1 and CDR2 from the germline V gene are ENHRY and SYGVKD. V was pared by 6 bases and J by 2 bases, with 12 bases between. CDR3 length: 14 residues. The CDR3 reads CAISNHPNTDTQYF. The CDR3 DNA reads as TGTGCCATCAGCAACCATCCAAACACAGATACGCAGTATTTT.

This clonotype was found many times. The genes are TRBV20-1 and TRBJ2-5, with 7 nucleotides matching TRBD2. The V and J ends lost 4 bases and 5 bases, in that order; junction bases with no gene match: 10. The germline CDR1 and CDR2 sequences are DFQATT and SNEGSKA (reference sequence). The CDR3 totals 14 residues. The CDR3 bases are TGCAGTGCTACATTCCGGTCCGGGGGGGAGACCCAGTACTTC. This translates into CSATFRSGGETQYF.